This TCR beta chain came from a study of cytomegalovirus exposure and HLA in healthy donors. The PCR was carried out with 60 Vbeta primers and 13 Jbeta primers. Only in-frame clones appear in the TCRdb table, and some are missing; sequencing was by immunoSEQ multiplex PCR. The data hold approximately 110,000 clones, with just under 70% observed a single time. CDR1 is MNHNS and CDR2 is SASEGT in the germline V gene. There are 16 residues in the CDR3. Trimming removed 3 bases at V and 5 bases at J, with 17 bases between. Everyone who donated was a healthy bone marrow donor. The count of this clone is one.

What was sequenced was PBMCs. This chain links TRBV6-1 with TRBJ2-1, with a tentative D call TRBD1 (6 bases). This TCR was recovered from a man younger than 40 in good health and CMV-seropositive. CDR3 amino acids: CASSENQGHQDNEQFF. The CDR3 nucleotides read TGTGCCAGCAGTGAGAACCAGGGACACCAAGACAATGAGCAGTTCTTC.